This TCR beta chain was sequenced for a study of CD8+CD57+ T cells in acquired aplastic anemia. For the study at large: When averaged, DNA from sorted CD4+ and CD8+ cells came to 3.2 ug. The average read count for CD4+ cells in healthy donors was around 11 million.

Whole-study results and caveats: In common between the patients and the controls were approximately 30 CD8+ CDR3 sequences. CD8+ Simpson's diversity in patients was not significantly different from that in controls.

V lost 0 bases and J lost 12, with 6 bases in between. CDR3 length equals 11 residues. Per the germline V gene, CDR1 is SEHNR and CDR2 is FQNEAQ (reference sequence). Researchers used genomic DNA as the template to profile TCR beta VDJ and CDR3. TCRdb recomputed calls from the reads with MiXCR, one row per CDR3 protein. The sample records more than 150,000 distinct CDR3 sequences, about 47% being singletons. A word on this clonotype: Its antigen is as yet unknown.

The material sequenced was sorted CD4+, CD8+, or CD8+CD57+ T cells (not recorded which) from PBMCs. The V gene is TRBV7-9, the J gene TRBJ2-1; D gene ambiguous. The sequence was obtained from a human donor in good health. The CDR3 region has the DNA TGTGCCAGCAGCTTAGCGGGTGGGCAGTTCTTC. It encodes CASSLAGGQFF.